These 13 T cell receptor beta chains share one sample of origin, sequenced in a study of vaccination effects on CD4 cells after COVID-19. Sequencing in the ViraFEST assay came after antigen-specific CD4+ T cells had been expanded with viral peptide pools, which were used to stimulate PBMC. Once cultured for 10 days, the cells underwent separation to obtain CD4+ T cells. Participants were given two doses of BNT162b2 or mRNA-1273 vaccine. TCRdb's table, derived via immunoSEQ multiplex PCR, lists solely in-frame clones and lacks some. Here the sample spans about 80,000 clones, around 74% being singletons. No antigens are known for them. The source was CD4+ T cells from PBMCs cultured with HCoV-OC43 spike peptides, collected after COVID-19 vaccination. Subset in this sample: HCoV-OC43 spike overlapping peptide pool stimulation. The receptors shown here come from a human donor who received a COVID-19 vaccine.

The J gene is TRBJ1-6, the V gene TRBV30; D is unresolved. The CDR3 extends over 13 amino acids. Looked up from germline, CDR1 is GTSNPN and CDR2 is SVGIG (reference sequence). Trimming cost V 1 base and J 9 bases, with 10 bases left between them. CDR3 residues: CAWSADGPSPLHF. DNA for the CDR3: TGTGCCTGGAGTGCGGACGGTCCTTCACCCCTCCACTTT.

This clone was seen a few times. The chain uses TRBV27 and TRBJ2-1; 9 bases are a match to TRBD1. With 2 bases clipped from V and 15 bases from J, the junction kept 5 bases outside the gene matches. Germline V gene lookup returns CDR1 MNHEY and CDR2 SMNVEV (reference sequence). The CDR3 is made up of 12 amino acids. The CDR3 protein is CASSLRGQGMFF. CDR3 bases: TGTGCCAGCAGTTTAAGGGGACAGGGTATGTTCTTC.

This chain links TRBV14 with TRBJ2-1; 8 bases line up with TRBD2. Per germline, CDR1 SGHDN and CDR2 FVKESK. This CDR3 has 14 residues. With 1 base clipped from V and 14 bases from J, the junction kept 10 bases outside the gene matches. In DNA, the CDR3 is TGTGCCAGCAGCCAAGGGCGGGGGGCGCTAATGGAGTTCTTC. This codes for CASSQGRGALMEFF.

The genes are TRBV19 and TRBJ1-3, with a weak D call TRBD1 (6 bases). The CDR3 runs to 16 residues. The germline V gene encodes CDR1 LNHDA and CDR2 SQIVND (reference sequence). Deletions cut 3 bases from V and 0 bases from J, with 12 bases between. CDR3: CASSIWGRLSGNTIYF. The CDR3 DNA sequence: TGTGCCAGTAGTATTTGGGGGCGGCTCTCTGGAAACACCATATATTTT.

The chain links TRBV18 to TRBJ1-2, with 9 bases matching TRBD1. The germline V gene encodes CDR1 KGHSH and CDR2 LQKENI. The length of the CDR3 is 14 residues. V trimming: 1 base; J trimming: 5 bases; junction bases outside the gene matches: 2. The CDR3 sequence: CASSPRTGEYGYTF. DNA for the CDR3: TGTGCCAGCTCACCACGGACAGGGGAATATGGCTACACCTTC. Complete variable domain (other parts from reference TRBV18 and TRBJ1-2): NAGVMQNPRHLVRRRGQEARLRCSPMKGHSHVYWYRQLPEEGLKFMVYLQKENIIDESGMPKERFSAEFPKEGPSILRIQQVVRGDSAAYFCASSPRTGEYGYTFGSGTRLTVV.

V and J are TRBV5-1 and TRBJ1-6, with no clear D. The CDR3 consists of 12 residues. The germline V and J ends were trimmed by 0 bases and 14 bases, with 9 bases remaining between them. Germline V gene data show CDR1 as SGHRS and CDR2 as YFSETQ. CDR3 in DNA: TGCGCCAGCAGCTTGGACGAAGGGACCCTCCACTTT. Translating it yields CASSLDEGTLHF.

This clone was counted a few times. The rearrangement uses TRBV5-1 and TRBJ1-2, with D unclear. Trimming shortened V by 4 bases and J by 5 bases, and 9 bases separated the two germline ends. CDR1 is SGHRS, CDR2 YFSETQ, per germline. The CDR3 covers 12 residues. The CDR3 sequence: CASSEDFYGYTF. CDR3 bases: TGCGCCAGCAGCGAAGACTTTTATGGCTACACCTTC.

This chain connects TRBV9 to TRBJ2-7; TRBD2 aligns across 7 bases. The germline V gene has CDR1 SGDLS and CDR2 YYNGEE. The CDR3 length is 15 residues. J was trimmed by 3 bases and V by 8 bases; bases with no gene match: 14. DNA of the CDR3: TGTGCCAGAGGGGAGGGACCCCCTATTTACTACGAGCAGTACGTC. Translating gives CARGEGPPIYYEQYV.

This clone was detected once. The chain employs TRBV25-1 and TRBJ2-6; D uncertain. Trimming left V 5 bases short and J 0 bases short, with 8 bases between. The CDR3 has 15 residues. Per germline, CDR1 MGHDK and CDR2 SYGVNS. The DNA of the CDR3 is TGTGCCAGCAGTAGGCGCGCCTCTGGGGCCAACGTCCTGACTTTC. Its translation is CASSRRASGANVLTF.

This rearrangement joins TRBV30 to TRBJ1-3, with D unresolved. Germline V gene lookup returns CDR1 GTSNPN and CDR2 SVGIG (reference sequence). V was trimmed by 2 bases and J by 7 bases, leaving 12 bases between them. This CDR3 contains 13 residues. CDR3 in amino acids: CAWSIGLRNTIYF. The CDR3 nucleotides read TGTGCCTGGAGTATCGGCTTGCGGAACACCATATATTTT.

The chain has TRBV6-5 and TRBJ1-1, with unresolved D. The CDR3 sequence is 15 residues long. The germline V gene has CDR1 MNHEY and CDR2 SVGAGI. Trimming took 4 bases from V and 4 from J, leaving 16 bases between them. CDR3 residues: CASSLPGAKGTEAFF. The CDR3 DNA reads TGTGCCAGCAGTTTACCGGGAGCCAAGGGCACTGAAGCTTTCTTT.

V is TRBV6-5 and J is TRBJ2-1; 10 bases map to TRBD1. CDR3 size: 12 residues. The V gene's germline CDR1 is MNHEY and CDR2 SVGAGI. After removal of 6 bases from V and 10 bases from J, the junction contained 3 bases not matched to a gene. The CDR3 reads CASRQTGGEQFF. As DNA, the CDR3 is TGTGCCAGCAGACAGACAGGGGGCGAGCAGTTCTTC.

The chain recombines TRBV28 with TRBJ2-5, with D tentatively TRBD1 (5 bases). This CDR3 spans 14 amino acids. Trimming left V 1 base short and J 6 bases short, with 12 bases between. Germline CDR1 is MDHEN and CDR2 is SYDVKM. In DNA form, the CDR3 reads TGTGCCAGCAGTTTATTGGGCAGGGCGAAGACCCAGTACTTC. This gives the protein CASSLLGRAKTQYF.